The entry below gives a single T cell receptor beta chain sequence along with its context. The sample comes from a study of blood T cell repertoires in COVID-19. On the study more broadly: Sites across the United States, Italy and Spain contributed samples from acute and convalescent COVID-19. T cells, B-cell-depleted T cells, or PBMCs provided the cDNA or gDNA that served as material.

Original processing methods: Amplifying reference gene primers gave estimates of nucleated cell counts. Generated by immunoSEQ multiplex PCR, the TCRdb table keeps only in-frame clones and is missing some. V and J calls plus clone size are reproduced from that table; the DNA served to infer D and trimming. The table has a few hundred thousand clones, 80% to 90% seen once. The germline CDR1 and CDR2 sequences are LNHDA and SQIVND (reference sequence). The trim removed 3 bases at V and 8 bases at J, leaving 10 bases unmatched. This CDR3 comprises 16 residues. The gene calls are TRBV19 and TRBJ1-5, with 10 bases identical to TRBD1. This clonotype originated in a man aged 60 to 69 with acute or convalescent COVID-19. Sequenced material: peripheral blood. The CDR3 sequence is CASSMMGQGRTEPQHF. The CDR3 DNA follows: TGTGCCAGTAGTATGATGGGACAGGGGCGGACGGAGCCCCAGCATTTT.